This is a list of T cell receptor beta chains from one sample in a study of T-cell reconstitution after alpha-beta-depleted transplantation in children. TCRdb processed the PCR reads anew with MiXCR; each CDR3 protein has one entry. This table has about 490,000 distinct CDR3 sequences, roughly a tenth appearing once. The sequenced sample was PBMCs, obtained before TCRalphabeta/CD19-depleted stem cell transplant. These receptors all come from a child aged 2 to 10 with inherited bone marrow failure, due to receive a stem cell transplant. CDR3s include the opening cysteine and the closing phenylalanine or tryptophan. A D gene is named only where the DNA matches it firmly. Expanded clones get a size class; other rows say once, few or many, or leave the size out.

CDR3 length	clone size	D gene	V gene	J gene	CDR3 DNA	CDR3 protein
13	many	NA	TRBV10-3	TRBJ2-5	TGTGCCATCAGTAGGGGGGCCCAAGAGACCCAGTACTTC	CAISRGAQETQYF
19	many	NA	TRBV11-1	TRBJ1-4	TGTGCCAGCAGCTTAAGTATGACTACAGGTCCTCAACCAAATGAAAAACTGTTTTTT	CASSLSMTTGPQPNEKLFF
15	many	NA	TRBV7-6	TRBJ2-7	TGTGCCAGCAGCTTAGCAATGGACAGTTCCTACGAGCAGTACTTC	CASSLAMDSSYEQYF
14	many	TRBD1	TRBV7-8	TRBJ1-1	TGTGCCAGCAGCTCCCGAACAGACAGGGTGGGAGCTTTCTTT	CASSSRTDRVGAFF
14	NA	NA	TRBV19	TRBJ2-1	TGTGCCAGTAGCACTAGACCCCCTCACAATGAGCAGTTCTTC	CASSTRPPHNEQFF
14	many	NA	TRBV7-9	TRBJ2-1	TGTGCCACCCTTAGCGGAGGGAGTTACAATGAGCAGTTCTTC	CATLSGGSYNEQFF
11	few	NA	TRBV12-3/TRBV12-4	TRBJ2-5	TGTGCCAGCCAGAAGACGGAGACCCAGTACTTC	CASQKTETQYF
17	many	TRBD2	TRBV5-1	TRBJ2-2	TGCGCCAGCACCGGACTAGCGGGACCCGCGAACACCGGGGAGCTGTTTTTT	CASTGLAGPANTGELFF
17	many	TRBD2	TRBV7-2	TRBJ2-5	TGTGCCAGCAGCCCACCAGATGGGATAGCGGGAGCTGAGACCCAGTACTTC	CASSPPDGIAGAETQYF
16	many	TRBD2	TRBV9	TRBJ2-1	TGTGCCAGCAGCGTCAGCGGGACTAGCGCCTACAATGAGCAGTTCTTC	CASSVSGTSAYNEQFF
15	few	NA	TRBV12-3/TRBV12-4	TRBJ2-1	TGTGCCAGCAGCCCAACTAGTATCCAGGACAATGAGCAGTTCTTC	CASSPTSIQDNEQFF
16	many	NA	TRBV7-2	TRBJ1-6	TGTGCCAGCAGCCTATTGTATTGGCAGAATAATTCACCCCTCCACTTT	CASSLLYWQNNSPLHF
15	many	TRBD1	TRBV20-1	TRBJ1-1	TGCAGTGCTAGGATAGACAGGGAAGCGAACACTGAAGCTTTCTTT	CSARIDREANTEAFF
13	few	NA	TRBV15	TRBJ1-4	TGTGCCACCAGCAGAGGCAGGCATGAAAAACTGTTTTTT	CATSRGRHEKLFF
14	many	NA	TRBV28	TRBJ2-3	TGTGCCAGCAGACTCCGGGACTTGACTGATACGCAGTATTTT	CASRLRDLTDTQYF
17	NA	NA	TRBV5-5	TRBJ1-5	TGTGCCAGCAGCCCTGAGGCGTTTTTTGAGGGCCGGCAGCCCCAGCATTTT	CASSPEAFFEGRQPQHF
11	many	NA	TRBV10-3	TRBJ2-1	TGTGCCATCAGTGACAACGATGAGCAGTTCTTC	CAISDNDEQFF
16	NA	NA	TRBV5-8	TRBJ2-7	TGTCACAGCTGCTTGGCCCACTGGGCAGGGGGAGGCGAGCAGTACTTC	CHSCLAHWAGGGEQYF
13	many	NA	TRBV5-1	TRBJ2-7	TGCGCCAGCAGCACCGGACTTAACTACGAGCAGTACTTC	CASSTGLNYEQYF
11	many	NA	TRBV6-5	TRBJ1-1	TGTGCCAGCGTTATGTTACACCGGGCTTTCTTT	CASVMLHRAFF
14	many	NA	TRBV5-6	TRBJ1-5	TGTGCCAGCAGCCTGAGTAGAGGACATCAGCCCCAGCATTTT	CASSLSRGHQPQHF
12	many	NA	TRBV27	TRBJ1-5	TGTGCCAGCAGTGCCTTAGATCAGCCCCAGCATTTT	CASSALDQPQHF
15	many	TRBD2	TRBV29-1	TRBJ2-3	TGCAGCGGTGGTGGACGCGGGAGGATCACAGATACGCAGTATTTT	CSGGGRGRITDTQYF
14	NA	TRBD2	TRBV29-1	TRBJ2-5	TGCAGCGTAGGACTAGCGGGAGTTGGGGAGACCCAGTACTTC	CSVGLAGVGETQYF
15	NA	NA	TRBV16	TRBJ1-2	TGTGCCAGCAGCCATTCGACAGGAGCTAACTATGGCTACACCTTC	CASSHSTGANYGYTF
15	many	NA	TRBV5-1	TRBJ2-1	TGCGCCAGCAGCTTTGGGGCTGCCACCTTTGGTGAGCAGTTCTTC	CASSFGAATFGEQFF
15	NA	NA	TRBV7-8	TRBJ2-7	TGTGCCAGCAGCTTAGTTTCACCGCTCCCCTACGAGCAGTACTTC	CASSLVSPLPYEQYF
15	NA	TRBD1	TRBV12-3/TRBV12-4	TRBJ2-5	TGTGCCAGCAGTCCGGACAGGGGCGGGTGGGAGACCCAGTACTTC	CASSPDRGGWETQYF
15	NA	NA	TRBV11-2	TRBJ2-2	TGTGCCAGCAGCAGCACGGGACACAACGCCGGGGAGCTGTTTTTT	CASSSTGHNAGELFF